A selection of T cell receptor beta chains follows, all from one sample in a study of T cell changes during pregnancy in multiple sclerosis. Generated by immunoSEQ multiplex PCR, the TCRdb table keeps only in-frame clones and is missing some. The sample includes about 21,000 clones, about nine tenths of them seen just once. Sequencing was performed on CD8+ T cells from peripheral blood mononuclear cells, taken in the second trimester of pregnancy. These receptor sequences come from a female donor in good health, enrolled as a control in a pregnancy study. The CDR3 runs from the conserved cysteine through the conserved F or W. Fields, in order: CDR3 protein, V gene, J gene, clone size, D gene. The D gene is left open where the match is weak. Size is stated for part of the rows, as once, few or many counts, or as a class when the clone is expanded.

CASRFPGTGWVRGYTF	TRBV7-9	TRBJ1-2	once	NA
CASSLDRASGNTIYF	TRBV7-6	TRBJ1-3	NA	NA
CASSIRSQDTKSSYEQYF	TRBV21-1	TRBJ2-7	NA	NA
CASSQGGQSYEQYF	TRBV4-2	TRBJ2-7	once	TRBD1
CAIRPGQLNQPQHF	TRBV27	TRBJ1-5	NA	NA
CASSPSLGISREQYF	TRBV7-6	TRBJ2-7	NA	NA
CASSLAGESYNEQFF	TRBV19	TRBJ2-1	few	TRBD2
CSVASGSRAYEQYF	TRBV29-1	NA	NA	TRBD2
CASSYNSPSNEQYF	TRBV6-6	TRBJ2-7	once	NA
CASSPGEVGGISPLHF	TRBV6-4	TRBJ1-6	NA	NA
CASSMTATYEQYF	TRBV19	TRBJ2-7	once	NA
CASSGPPFRGSTEAFF	TRBV7-6	TRBJ1-1	NA	NA
CASSLLGGQLSNTEAFF	TRBV27	TRBJ1-1	NA	NA
CASRLQAEYEQYF	TRBV7-8	TRBJ2-7	NA	NA
CASSPQTSGTDTQYF	TRBV11-2	TRBJ2-3	NA	TRBD2
CASSWRTATNEKLFF	TRBV27	TRBJ1-4	NA	NA
CASSLKASGSYNEQFF	TRBV27	TRBJ2-1	NA	TRBD2
CASSVAGRRATGELFF	TRBV9	TRBJ2-2	NA	NA
CASSPPGSSGDSYNEQFF	TRBV27	TRBJ2-1	NA	TRBD2
CASSEDRDPSGYTF	TRBV6-4	TRBJ1-2	NA	TRBD1
CASQIGGFNSPLHF	TRBV19	TRBJ1-6	NA	NA
CASQGAAYQETQYF	TRBV6-6	TRBJ2-5	NA	NA
CAIAPDLTYEQYF	TRBV10-3	TRBJ2-7	NA	NA
CASSPGLAGHYNEQFF	TRBV11-2	TRBJ2-1	NA	TRBD2
CASTTGTRAINEQFF	TRBV19	TRBJ2-1	NA	NA
CASSTTDQMETEQFF	TRBV13	TRBJ2-1	NA	NA
CATSRDRSGYDQPQHF	TRBV15	TRBJ1-5	NA	NA
CASRDSSNQPQHF	TRBV7-8	TRBJ1-5	once	TRBD1
CATRTTGDYGYTF	TRBV15	TRBJ1-2	NA	TRBD1
CASSQDGEGADTQYF	TRBV4-2	TRBJ2-3	NA	NA
CASSDGNYGYTF	TRBV10-2	TRBJ1-2	NA	NA
CASSQAAGGRYEQYF	TRBV4-1	TRBJ2-7	NA	TRBD2
CASRLTGPQYF	TRBV28	TRBJ2-5	NA	NA
CASSLGGLPYEQYF	TRBV11-2	TRBJ2-7	NA	NA
CASSYTGHLYNEQFF	TRBV5-1	TRBJ2-1	NA	NA
CASSRPTSPNQETQYF	TRBV28	TRBJ2-5	NA	TRBD2